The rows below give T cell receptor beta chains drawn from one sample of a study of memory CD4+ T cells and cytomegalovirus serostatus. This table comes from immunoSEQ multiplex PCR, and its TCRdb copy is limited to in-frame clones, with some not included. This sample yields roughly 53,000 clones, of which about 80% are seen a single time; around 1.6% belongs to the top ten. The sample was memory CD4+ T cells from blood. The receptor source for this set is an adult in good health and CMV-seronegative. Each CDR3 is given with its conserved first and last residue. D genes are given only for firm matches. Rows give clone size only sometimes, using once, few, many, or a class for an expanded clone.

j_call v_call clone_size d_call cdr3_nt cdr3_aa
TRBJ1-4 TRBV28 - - TGTGCCAGCAGTCCCTGGGCCACCCCAGGAAAACTGTTTTTT CASSPWATPGKLFF
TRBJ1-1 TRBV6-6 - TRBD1 TGTGCCAGCAGCGACAGGGGGCGGGAAGCTTTCTTT CASSDRGREAFF
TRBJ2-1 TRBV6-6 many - TGTGCCAGCAGGAAGCCCAGAGGCGATGAGCAGTTCTTC CASRKPRGDEQFF
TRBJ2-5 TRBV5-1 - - TGCGCCAGCAGCTTGGTTGCGGGTAGCGCACAAGAGACCCAGTACTTC CASSLVAGSAQETQYF
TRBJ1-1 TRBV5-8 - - TGTGCCAGCAGCTTGGAGGGGGGACGAAGGAACACTGAAGCTTTCTTT CASSLEGGRRNTEAFF
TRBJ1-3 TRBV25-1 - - TGTGCCAGCAGTGAATTACTGGGCACTGGAAACACCATATATTTT CASSELLGTGNTIYF
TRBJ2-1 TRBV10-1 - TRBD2 TGCGCCAGCAGCCCGGGACTAGCGGGAGGTACCAATGAGCAGTTCTTC CASSPGLAGGTNEQFF
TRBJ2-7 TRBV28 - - TGTGCCAGCATCAATGCTGGCGGATCCTACGAGCAGTACTTC CASINAGGSYEQYF
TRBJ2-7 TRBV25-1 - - TGTGCCAGCAGTCTACAGGGTCTTTGGAGCGAGCAGTACTTC CASSLQGLWSEQYF
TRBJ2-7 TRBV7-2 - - TGTGCCAGCAGCTTAGGGAGCGGGCAGGCCTACGAGCAGTACTTC CASSLGSGQAYEQYF
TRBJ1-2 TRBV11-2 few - TGTGCCAGCAGCAGGGGGTCACGGAACGTTGATGGCTACACCTTC CASSRGSRNVDGYTF
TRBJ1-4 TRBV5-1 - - TGCGCCAGCAGCTTGACAGGAGATGAAAAACTGTTTTTT CASSLTGDEKLFF
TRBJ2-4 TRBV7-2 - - TGTGCCAGCAGCTTAGATACTGGGGGCTACATTCAGTACTTC CASSLDTGGYIQYF
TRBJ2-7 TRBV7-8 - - TGTGCCAGCCGTTTAGAGTCCCAGGGCCACGAGCAGTACTTC CASRLESQGHEQYF
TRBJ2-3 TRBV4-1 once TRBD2 TGCGCCAGCAGCCAAGATTACGGGGGGAAAAGCACAGATACGCAGTATTTT CASSQDYGGKSTDTQYF
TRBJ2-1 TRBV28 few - TGTGCCAGCAGTCAGGGACTCATAAGCTCCTACAATGAGCAGTTCTTC CASSQGLISSYNEQFF
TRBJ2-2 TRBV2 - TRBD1 TGTGCCAGCAGGCCAGGGGGCACCGGGGAGCTGTTTTTT CASRPGGTGELFF
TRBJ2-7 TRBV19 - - TGTGCCAGTGGTCCGGGGAACTACGAGCAGTACTTC CASGPGNYEQYF
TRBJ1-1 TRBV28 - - TGTGCCAGCAGTTTAGGTAGCAGGCGATTCACTGAAGCTTTCTTT CASSLGSRRFTEAFF
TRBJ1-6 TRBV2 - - TGTGCCAGCAGTGAAGGGTTGGGGACTTCACCCCTCCACTTT CASSEGLGTSPLHF
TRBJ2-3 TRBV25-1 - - TGTGCCAGCAGTCTCCGGGTACAGGATACGCAGTATTTT CASSLRVQDTQYF
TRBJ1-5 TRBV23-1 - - TGCGCCAGCAGCCCGAGAAGGGCAACTCAGCCCCAGCATTTT CASSPRRATQPQHF
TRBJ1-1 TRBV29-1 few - TGCAGCGTTGAAGATCGGGGCAGGAGGCTGACTGAAGCTTTCTTT CSVEDRGRRLTEAFF
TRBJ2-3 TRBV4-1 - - TGCGCCAGTAGCCCCGGGGGCGGAGGCTACACAGATACGCAGTATTTT CASSPGGGGYTDTQYF
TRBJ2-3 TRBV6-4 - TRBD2 TGTGCCAGCAGTGAGTCTAGCGGGGGCACAGATACGCAGTATTTT CASSESSGGTDTQYF
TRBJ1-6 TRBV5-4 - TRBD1 TGTGCCAGCAGCGGAACTTTTAGGGGGCCCGGTTCACCCCTCCACTTT CASSGTFRGPGSPLHF
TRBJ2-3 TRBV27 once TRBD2 TGTGCCAGCAGTTTACTAGCGGGGGCCCGCACAGATACGCAGTATTTT CASSLLAGARTDTQYF
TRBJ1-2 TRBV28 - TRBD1 TGTGCCAGCAGTTGGCGACAGGGTTATGGCTACACCTTC CASSWRQGYGYTF
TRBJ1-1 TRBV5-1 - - TGCGCCAGCAGCCAAAACCGGGGGGGCATGGCTTTCTTT CASSQNRGGMAFF
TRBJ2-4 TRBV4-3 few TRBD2 TGCGCCAGCAGCCAGGGGAGGGGAACCAAAAACATTCAGTACTTC CASSQGRGTKNIQYF
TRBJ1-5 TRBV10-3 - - TGTGCCATCATGGCCGGGTACAATCAGCCCCAGCATTTT CAIMAGYNQPQHF
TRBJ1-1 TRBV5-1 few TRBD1 TGCGCCAGCAGCCTTGGGACAGGGGATGAAGCTTTCTTT CASSLGTGDEAFF
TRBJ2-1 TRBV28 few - TGTGCCAGCAGTCAAACATACAATGAGCAGTTCTTC CASSQTYNEQFF